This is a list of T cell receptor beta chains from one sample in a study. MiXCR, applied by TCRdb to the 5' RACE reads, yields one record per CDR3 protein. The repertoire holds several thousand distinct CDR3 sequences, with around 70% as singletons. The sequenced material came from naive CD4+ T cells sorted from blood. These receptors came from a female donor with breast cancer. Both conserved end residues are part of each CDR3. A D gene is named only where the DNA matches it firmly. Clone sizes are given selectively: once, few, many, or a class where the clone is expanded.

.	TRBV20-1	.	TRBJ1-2	CSAPWPPGGNYGYTF	TGCAGTGCTCCATGGCCCCCGGGGGGGAACTATGGCTACACCTTC
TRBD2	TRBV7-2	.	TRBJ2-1	CASSLGERGGFRSYNEQFF	TGTGCCAGCAGCTTAGGGGAGCGGGGGGGTTTCAGATCCTACAATGAGCAGTTCTTC
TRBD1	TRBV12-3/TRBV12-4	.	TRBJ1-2	CASCTTGGAGYTF	TGTGCCAGCTGCACAACAGGGGGCGCAGGCTACACCTTC
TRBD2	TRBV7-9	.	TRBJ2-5	CASSLYGGAETQYF	TGTGCCAGCAGCTTATACGGGGGGGCCGAGACCCAGTACTTC
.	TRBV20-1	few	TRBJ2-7	CSAREPLPAYEQYF	TGCAGTGCTAGAGAACCCCTTCCGGCCTACGAGCAGTACTTC
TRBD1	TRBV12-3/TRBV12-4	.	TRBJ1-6	CASRDGTVQGLPLHF	TGTGCCAGCAGAGACGGGACAGTTCAGGGACTACCCCTCCACTTT
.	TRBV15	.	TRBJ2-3	CATSRDQDTQYF	TGTGCCACCAGCAGAGATCAAGATACGCAGTATTTT
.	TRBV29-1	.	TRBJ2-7	CSVGGANEQYF	TGCAGCGTTGGGGGGGCTAACGAGCAGTACTTC
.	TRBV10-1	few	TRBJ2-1	CASSERGSSYNEQFF	TGCGCCAGCAGTGAGAGAGGGAGCTCCTACAATGAGCAGTTCTTC
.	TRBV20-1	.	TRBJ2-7	CSARDGGPYEQYF	TGCAGTGCTAGAGATGGGGGGCCCTACGAGCAGTACTTC
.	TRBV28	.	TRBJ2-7	CASSLVNSYEQYF	TGTGCCAGCAGTTTGGTGAACTCCTACGAGCAGTACTTC
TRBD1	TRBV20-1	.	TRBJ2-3	CSARPYRGRVDTQYF	TGCAGTGCTAGACCATACAGGGGGCGCGTGGATACGCAGTATTTT
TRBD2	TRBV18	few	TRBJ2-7	CASSQPGLQSYEQYF	TGTGCCAGCTCACAGCCGGGACTACAAAGCTACGAGCAGTACTTC
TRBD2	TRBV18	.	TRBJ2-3	CASSPLFSGSTDTQYF	TGTGCCAGCTCACCACTCTTTAGCGGGAGCACAGATACGCAGTATTTT
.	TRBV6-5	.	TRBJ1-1	CASSPTGLGLRAFF	TGTGCCAGCAGCCCCACGGGGCTCGGCCTGAGAGCTTTCTTT
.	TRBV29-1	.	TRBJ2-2	CSVEVPRGLDRNTGELFF	TGCAGCGTTGAAGTACCCCGAGGACTCGATCGAAACACCGGGGAGCTGTTTTTT
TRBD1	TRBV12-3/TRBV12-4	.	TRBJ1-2	CASTTDRGNGYTF	TGTGCCAGCACCACGGACAGGGGGAATGGCTACACCTTC
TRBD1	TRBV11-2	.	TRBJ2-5	CASSRDSQETQYF	TGTGCCAGCAGCCGGGACAGCCAAGAGACCCAGTACTTC
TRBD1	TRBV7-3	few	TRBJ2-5	CASSRQGPPGETQYF	TGTGCCAGCAGCAGACAGGGGCCGCCGGGCGAGACCCAGTACTTC
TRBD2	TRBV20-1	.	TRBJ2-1	CSAQKGLADNEQFF	TGCAGTGCACAGAAGGGACTAGCGGACAATGAGCAGTTCTTC
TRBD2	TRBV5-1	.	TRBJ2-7	CASSGTSGAYEQYF	TGCGCCAGCAGCGGAACTAGCGGGGCCTACGAGCAGTACTTC
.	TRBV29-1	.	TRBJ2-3	CSAYPGRNTDTQYF	TGCAGCGCTTATCCGGGACGGAACACAGATACGCAGTATTTT
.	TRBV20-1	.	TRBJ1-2	CSARDLGDGYTF	TGCAGTGCTAGAGATTTGGGGGATGGCTACACCTTC
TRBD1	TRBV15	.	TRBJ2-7	CATSRGQGTGSYEQYF	TGTGCCACCAGCAGAGGACAGGGGACAGGCTCCTACGAGCAGTACTTC
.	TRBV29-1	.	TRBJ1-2	CSVDIDSSYGYTF	TGCAGCGTTGACATTGACAGTTCCTATGGCTACACCTTC
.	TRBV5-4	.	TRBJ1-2	CASSLGTGYGYTF	TGTGCCAGCAGCTTGGGGACCGGCTATGGCTACACCTTC
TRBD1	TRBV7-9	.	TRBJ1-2	CASGGWDRNYGYTF	TGTGCCAGCGGGGGTTGGGACAGAAACTATGGCTACACCTTC
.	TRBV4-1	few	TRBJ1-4	CASSQVAGANEKLFF	TGCGCCAGCAGCCAAGTGGCGGGGGCTAATGAAAAACTGTTTTTT
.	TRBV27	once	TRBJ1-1	CASRFGGTNENTEAFF	TGTGCCAGCAGATTCGGCGGGACAAATGAAAACACTGAAGCTTTCTTT
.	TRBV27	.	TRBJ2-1	CASRPPRLFPNEQFF	TGTGCCAGCAGGCCACCACGGCTCTTCCCCAATGAGCAGTTCTTC
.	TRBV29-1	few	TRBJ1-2	CSVESGVIGYTF	TGCAGCGTTGAATCTGGGGTAATCGGCTACACCTTC
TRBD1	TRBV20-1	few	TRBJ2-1	CSTLGTGVINEQFF	TGCAGTACTCTCGGGACAGGGGTAATCAATGAGCAGTTCTTC
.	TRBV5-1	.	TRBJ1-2	CASSLGGVGDYGYTF	TGCGCCAGCAGCTTGGGGGGAGTCGGTGACTATGGCTACACCTTC
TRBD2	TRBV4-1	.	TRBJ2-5	CASSQEIGTSGQQETQYF	TGCGCCAGCAGCCAAGAGATCGGGACTAGCGGACAACAAGAGACCCAGTACTTC
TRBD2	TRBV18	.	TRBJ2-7	CASSPLGLAGVGLYEQYF	TGTGCCAGCTCACCCCTGGGACTAGCGGGAGTTGGGCTCTACGAGCAGTACTTC
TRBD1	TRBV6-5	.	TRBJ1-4	CASSYDRAKLFF	TGTGCCAGCAGTTACGACAGGGCCAAACTGTTTTTT
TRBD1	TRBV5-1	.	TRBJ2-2	CASSLDRVSAGELFF	TGCGCCAGCAGCCTCGACAGGGTCAGCGCCGGGGAGCTGTTTTTT
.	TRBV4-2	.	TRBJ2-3	CAGSQEASPRTDTQYF	TGTGCCGGCAGCCAAGAGGCCAGCCCCCGAACAGATACGCAGTATTTT
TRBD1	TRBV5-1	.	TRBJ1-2	CASSLLTGGHGYTF	TGCGCCAGCAGCTTGCTCACAGGGGGCCATGGCTACACCTTC
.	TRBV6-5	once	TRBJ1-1	CVSSPTGLGLRAFF	TGTGTCAGCAGCCCCACGGGGCTCGGCCTGAGAGCTTTCTTT
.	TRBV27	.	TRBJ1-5	CASSQGQSGQPQHF	TGTGCCAGCAGCCAAGGACAGAGCGGTCAGCCCCAGCATTTT
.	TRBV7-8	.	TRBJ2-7	CASSLPSDSAGQYF	TGTGCCAGCAGCTTACCCTCGGACAGCGCAGGGCAGTACTTC
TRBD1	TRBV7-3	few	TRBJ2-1	CASSHGTGVVDEQFF	TGTGCCAGCAGTCACGGGACAGGGGTTGTAGATGAGCAGTTCTTC
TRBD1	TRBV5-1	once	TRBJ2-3	CASSLDRVGLTDTQYF	TGCGCCAGCAGCCTCGACAGGGTAGGGCTCACAGATACGCAGTATTTT
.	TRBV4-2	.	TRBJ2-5	CASSQDTGTTGETQYF	TGTGCCAGCAGCCAAGATACTGGTACAACGGGTGAGACCCAGTACTTC
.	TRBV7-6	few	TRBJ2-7	CASSLAPGSSYEQYF	TGTGCCAGCAGCTTAGCCCCCGGGAGCTCCTACGAGCAGTACTTC
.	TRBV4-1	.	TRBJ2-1	CASSPQEGRNEQFF	TGCGCCAGCAGCCCCCAGGAAGGCCGCAATGAGCAGTTCTTC
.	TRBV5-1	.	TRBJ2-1	CASSLVRDEQFF	TGCGCCAGCAGCTTGGTCCGAGATGAGCAGTTCTTC
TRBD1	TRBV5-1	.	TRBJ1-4	CASSSGQPNEKLFF	TGCGCCAGCAGCTCGGGACAGCCAAATGAAAAACTGTTTTTT
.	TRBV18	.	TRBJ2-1	CASSPDLGYNEQFF	TGTGCCAGCTCACCAGACCTGGGTTACAATGAGCAGTTCTTC
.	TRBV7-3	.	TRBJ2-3	CASSSQGGSTDTQYF	TGTGCCAGCAGCTCTCAGGGGGGAAGCACAGATACGCAGTATTTT
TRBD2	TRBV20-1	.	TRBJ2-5	CSAIAGARETQYF	TGCAGTGCTATAGCGGGGGCCAGGGAGACCCAGTACTTC